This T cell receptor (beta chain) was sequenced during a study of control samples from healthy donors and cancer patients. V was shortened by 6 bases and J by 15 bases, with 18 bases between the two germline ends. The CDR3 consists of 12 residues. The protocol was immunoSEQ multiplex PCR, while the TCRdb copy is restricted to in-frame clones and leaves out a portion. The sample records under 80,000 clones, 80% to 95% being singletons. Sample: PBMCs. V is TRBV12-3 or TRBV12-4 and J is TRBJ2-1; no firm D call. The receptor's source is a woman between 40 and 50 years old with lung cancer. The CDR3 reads CASSFGFWLGFF. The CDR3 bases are TGTGCCAGCAGCTTCGGGTTTTGGCTGGGGTTCTTC.